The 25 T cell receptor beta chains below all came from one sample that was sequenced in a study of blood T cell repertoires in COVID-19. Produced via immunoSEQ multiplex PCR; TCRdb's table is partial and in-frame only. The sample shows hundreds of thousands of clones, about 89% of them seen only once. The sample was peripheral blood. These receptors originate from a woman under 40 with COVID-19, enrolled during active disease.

CDR3: CASSFPQGGLAGGYDEQYF. The CDR3 DNA reads TGTGCCAGCAGCTTCCCCCAAGGGGGGCTAGCGGGGGGGTACGACGAGCAGTACTTC. The chain carries TRBV7-9 and TRBJ2-7, with 12 bases aligning to TRBD2. This CDR3 has 19 residues. V lost 3 bases and J lost 5; bases outside the gene matches: 17. The germline CDR1 and CDR2 sequences are SEHNR and FQNEAQ (reference sequence).

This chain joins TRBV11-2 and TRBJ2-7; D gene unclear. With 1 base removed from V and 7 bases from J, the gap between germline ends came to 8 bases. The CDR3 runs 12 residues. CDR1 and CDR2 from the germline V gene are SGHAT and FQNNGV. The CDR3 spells CASSLAEMEQYF. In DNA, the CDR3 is TGTGCCAGCAGCTTAGCCGAGATGGAGCAGTACTTC. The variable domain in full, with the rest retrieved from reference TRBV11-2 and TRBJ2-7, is EAGVAQSPRYKIIEKRQSVAFWCNPISGHATLYWYQQILGQGPKLLIQFQNNGVVDDSQLPKDRFSAERLKGVDSTLKIQPAKLEDSAVYLCASSLAEMEQYFGPGTRLTVT.

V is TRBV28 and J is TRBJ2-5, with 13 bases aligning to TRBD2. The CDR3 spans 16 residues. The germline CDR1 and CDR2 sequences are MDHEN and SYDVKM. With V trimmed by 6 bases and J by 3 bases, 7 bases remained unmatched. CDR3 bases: TGTGCCAGCAGGGATCCACTAGCGGGGGGGAAAGAGACCCAGTACTTC. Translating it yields CASRDPLAGGKETQYF.

Written as DNA, the CDR3 is TGTGCCAGCAGCCCGGGACAGGGGCCTGAAGCTTTCTTT. Its translation: CASSPGQGPEAFF. V gene TRBV5-6 combines with J gene TRBJ1-1; 10 bases agree with TRBD1. The germline V gene has CDR1 SGHDT and CDR2 YYEEEE. This CDR3 comprises 13 residues. Losses at the gene ends were 4 bases for V and 6 bases for J; bases not matched to a gene: 3.

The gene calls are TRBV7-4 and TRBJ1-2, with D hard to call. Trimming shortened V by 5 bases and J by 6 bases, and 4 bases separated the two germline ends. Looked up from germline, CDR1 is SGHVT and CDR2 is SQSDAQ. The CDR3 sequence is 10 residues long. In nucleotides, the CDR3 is TGTGCCAGCAGCCCAGATGGCTACACCTTC. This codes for CASSPDGYTF. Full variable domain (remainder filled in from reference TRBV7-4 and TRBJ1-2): GAGVSQSPRYKVAKRGRDVALRCDSISGHVTLYWYRQTLGQGSEVLTYSQSDAQRDKSGRPSGRFSAERPERSVSTLKIQRTEQGDSAVYLCASSPDGYTFGSGTRLTVV.

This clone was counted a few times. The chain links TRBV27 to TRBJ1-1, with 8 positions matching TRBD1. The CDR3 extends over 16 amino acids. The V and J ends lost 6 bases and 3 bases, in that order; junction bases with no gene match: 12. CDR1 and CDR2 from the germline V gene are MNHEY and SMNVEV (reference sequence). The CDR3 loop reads CASSRGQGKMYTEAFF. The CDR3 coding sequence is TGTGCCAGCAGCCGCGGACAGGGTAAGATGTACACTGAAGCTTTCTTT.

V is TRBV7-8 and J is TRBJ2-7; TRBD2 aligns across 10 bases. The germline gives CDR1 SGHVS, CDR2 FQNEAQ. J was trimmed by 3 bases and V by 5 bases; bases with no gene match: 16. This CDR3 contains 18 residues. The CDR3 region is CASSNRVGLADEHYEQYV. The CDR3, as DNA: TGTGCCAGCAGCAACAGGGTCGGACTAGCGGACGAACACTACGAGCAGTACGTC.

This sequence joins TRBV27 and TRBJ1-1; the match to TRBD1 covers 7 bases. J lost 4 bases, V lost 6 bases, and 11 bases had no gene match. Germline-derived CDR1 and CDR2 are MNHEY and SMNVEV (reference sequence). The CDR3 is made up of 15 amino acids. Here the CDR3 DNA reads TGTGCCAGCAGCAAACCGACAGGGCCCTTCACTGAAGCTTTCTTT. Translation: CASSKPTGPFTEAFF.

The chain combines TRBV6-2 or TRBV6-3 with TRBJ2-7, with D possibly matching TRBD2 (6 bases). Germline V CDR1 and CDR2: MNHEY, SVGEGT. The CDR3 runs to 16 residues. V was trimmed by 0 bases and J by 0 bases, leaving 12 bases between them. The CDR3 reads CASSYSSAGSSYEQYF. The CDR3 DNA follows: TGTGCCAGCAGTTACTCGTCGGCGGGGAGCTCCTACGAGCAGTACTTC.

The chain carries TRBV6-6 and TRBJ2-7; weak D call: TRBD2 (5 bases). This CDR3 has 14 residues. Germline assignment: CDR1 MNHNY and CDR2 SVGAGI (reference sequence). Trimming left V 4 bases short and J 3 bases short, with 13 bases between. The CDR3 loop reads CASSSSGSSYEQYV. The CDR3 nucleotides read TGTGCCAGCAGTTCGTCGGGATCTAGCTACGAGCAGTACGTC.

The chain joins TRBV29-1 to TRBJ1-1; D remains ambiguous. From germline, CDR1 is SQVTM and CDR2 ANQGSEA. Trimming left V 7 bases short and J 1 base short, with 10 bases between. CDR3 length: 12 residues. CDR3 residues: CSGGSRNTEAFF. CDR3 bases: TGCAGCGGGGGTTCTAGGAACACTGAAGCTTTCTTT. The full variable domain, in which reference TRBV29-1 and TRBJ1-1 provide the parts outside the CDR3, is SAVISQKPSRDICQRGTSLTIQCQVDSQVTMMFWYRQQPGQSLTLIATANQGSEATYESGFVIDKFPISRPNLTFSTLTVSNMSPEDSSIYLCSGGSRNTEAFFGQGTRLTVV.

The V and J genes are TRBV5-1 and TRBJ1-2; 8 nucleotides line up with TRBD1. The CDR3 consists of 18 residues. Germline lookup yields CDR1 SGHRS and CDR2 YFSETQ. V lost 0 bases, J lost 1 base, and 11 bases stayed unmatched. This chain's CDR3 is CASSLDLFQGAFNYGYTF. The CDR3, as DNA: TGCGCCAGCAGCTTGGATCTTTTTCAGGGGGCTTTTAACTATGGCTACACCTTC.

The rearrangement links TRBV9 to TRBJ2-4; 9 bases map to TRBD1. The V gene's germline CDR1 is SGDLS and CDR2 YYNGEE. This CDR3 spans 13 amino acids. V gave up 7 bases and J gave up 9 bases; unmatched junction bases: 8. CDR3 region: CASGDRVSSIQYF. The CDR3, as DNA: TGTGCCAGCGGGGACAGGGTATCGAGCATTCAGTACTTC.

The DNA for the CDR3 is TGTGCCAGCTGTCTAGCGCCGAACACCGGGGAGCTGTTTTTT. Protein sequence: CASCLAPNTGELFF. The chain carries TRBV2 and TRBJ2-2, with D possibly matching TRBD2 (6 bases). This CDR3 spans 14 amino acids. CDR1 and CDR2 from the germline V gene are SNHLY and FYNNEI. Trimming took 8 bases from V and 0 from J, leaving 10 bases between them. Full variable domain (outside the CDR3, taken from reference TRBV2 and TRBJ2-2): EPEVTQTPSHQVTQMGQEVILRCVPISNHLYFYWYRQILGQKVEFLVSFYNNEISEKSEIFDDQFSVERPDGSNFTLKIRSTKLEDSAMYFCASCLAPNTGELFFGEGSRLTVL.

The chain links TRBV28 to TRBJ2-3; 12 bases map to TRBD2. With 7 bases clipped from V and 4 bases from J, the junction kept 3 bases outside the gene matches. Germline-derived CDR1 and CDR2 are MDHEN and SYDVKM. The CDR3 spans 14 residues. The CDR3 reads CASTSGGASDTQYF. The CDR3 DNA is TGTGCCAGCACTAGCGGGGGGGCCTCAGATACGCAGTATTTT.

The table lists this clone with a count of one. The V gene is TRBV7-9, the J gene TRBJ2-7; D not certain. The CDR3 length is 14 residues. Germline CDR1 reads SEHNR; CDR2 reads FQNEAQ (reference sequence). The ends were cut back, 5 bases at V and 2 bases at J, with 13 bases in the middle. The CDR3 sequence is CASSKSPTPYEQYF. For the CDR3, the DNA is TGTGCCAGCAGCAAATCTCCCACACCCTACGAGCAGTACTTC.

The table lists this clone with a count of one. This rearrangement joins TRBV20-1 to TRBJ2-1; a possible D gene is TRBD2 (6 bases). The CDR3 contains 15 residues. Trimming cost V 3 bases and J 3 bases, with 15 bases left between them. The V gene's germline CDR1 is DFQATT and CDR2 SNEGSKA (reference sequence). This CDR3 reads CSASGPGVSYNEQFF. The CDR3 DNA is TGCAGTGCTAGTGGGCCGGGAGTTAGCTACAATGAGCAGTTCTTC.

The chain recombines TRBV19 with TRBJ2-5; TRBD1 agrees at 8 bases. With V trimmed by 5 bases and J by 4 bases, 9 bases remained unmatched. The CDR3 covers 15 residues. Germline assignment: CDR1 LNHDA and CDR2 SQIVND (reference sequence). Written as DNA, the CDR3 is TGTGCCAGTAGTCAGGGGGCAAGGGTTGGAGAGACCCAGTACTTC. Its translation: CASSQGARVGETQYF.

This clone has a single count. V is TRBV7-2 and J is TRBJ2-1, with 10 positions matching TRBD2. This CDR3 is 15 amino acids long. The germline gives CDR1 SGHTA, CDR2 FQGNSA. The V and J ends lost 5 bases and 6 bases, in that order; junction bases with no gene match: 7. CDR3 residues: CASSPRTSGINEQFF. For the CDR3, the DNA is TGTGCCAGCAGCCCCCGAACTAGCGGGATCAATGAGCAGTTCTTC. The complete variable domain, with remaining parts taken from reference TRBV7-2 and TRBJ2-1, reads GAGVSQSPSNKVTEKGKDVELRCDPISGHTALYWYRQSLGQGLEFLIYFQGNSAPDKSGLPSDRFSAERTGGSVSTLTIQRTQQEDSAVYLCASSPRTSGINEQFFGPGTRLTVL.

The CDR3 sequence: CASSRGTVSYEQYF. CDR3 coding DNA: TGTGCCAGCAGCCGGGGGACAGTTTCTTACGAGCAGTACTTC. This chain joins TRBV7-2 and TRBJ2-7, with D maybe TRBD1 (7 bases). Per the germline V gene, CDR1 is SGHTA and CDR2 is FQGNSA. The length of the CDR3 is 14 residues. V was shortened by 5 bases and J by 4 bases, with 15 bases between the two germline ends. Based on the CDR3 plus reference TRBV7-2 and TRBJ2-7, the full variable domain is GAGVSQSPSNKVTEKGKDVELRCDPISGHTALYWYRQSLGQGLEFLIYFQGNSAPDKSGLPSDRFSAERTGGSVSTLTIQRTQQEDSAVYLCASSRGTVSYEQYFGPGTRLTVT.

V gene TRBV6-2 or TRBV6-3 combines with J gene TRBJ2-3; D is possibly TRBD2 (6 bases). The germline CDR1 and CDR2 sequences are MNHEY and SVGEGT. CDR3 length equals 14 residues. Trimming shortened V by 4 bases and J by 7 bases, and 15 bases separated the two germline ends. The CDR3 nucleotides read TGTGCCAGCAGTTCGCCGGGACTCTCGTATACGCAGTATTTT. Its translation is CASSSPGLSYTQYF.

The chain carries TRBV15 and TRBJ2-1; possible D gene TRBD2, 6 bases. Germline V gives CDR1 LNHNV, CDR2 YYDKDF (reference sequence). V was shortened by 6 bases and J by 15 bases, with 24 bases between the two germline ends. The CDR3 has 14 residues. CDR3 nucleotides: TGTGCCACCAGTCGGAGGGGAGCAGCGGCGCTTGGGTTCTTC. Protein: CATSRRGAAALGFF. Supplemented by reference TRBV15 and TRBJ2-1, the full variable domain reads DAMVIQNPRYQVTQFGKPVTLSCSQTLNHNVMYWYQQKSSQAPKLLFHYYDKDFNNEADTPDNFQSRRPNTSFCFLDIRSPGLGDTAMYLCATSRRGAAALGFFGPGTRLTVL.

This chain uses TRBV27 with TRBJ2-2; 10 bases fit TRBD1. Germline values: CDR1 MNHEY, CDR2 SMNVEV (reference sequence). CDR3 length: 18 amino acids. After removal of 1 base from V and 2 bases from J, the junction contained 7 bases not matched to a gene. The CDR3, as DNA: TGTGCCAGCAGTTTATGGTCCGGGACAGGGGCTAACACCGGGGAGCTGTTTTTT. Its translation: CASSLWSGTGANTGELFF.

DNA of the CDR3: TGTGCCAGCAGTTACCTCGGAGGGAACACTGAAGCTTTCTTT. Residues: CASSYLGGNTEAFF. This chain uses TRBV6-2 or TRBV6-3 with TRBJ1-1; D unresolved. Trimming removed 2 bases at V and 1 base at J, with 8 bases between. Germline values: CDR1 MNHEY, CDR2 SVGEGT. The CDR3 covers 14 residues.

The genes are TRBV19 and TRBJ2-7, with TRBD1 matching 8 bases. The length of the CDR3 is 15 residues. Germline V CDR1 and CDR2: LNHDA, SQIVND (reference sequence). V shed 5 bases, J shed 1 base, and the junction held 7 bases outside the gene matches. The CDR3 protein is CASSPRTGRSYEQYF. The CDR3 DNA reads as TGTGCCAGTAGTCCTCGGACAGGGAGATCCTACGAGCAGTACTTC.